Following are 25 T cell receptor beta chains from one sample sequenced in a study of cytomegalovirus exposure and HLA in healthy donors. Researchers ran the PCR with 60 Vbeta and 13 Jbeta primers. TCRdb's copy holds only in-frame clones and misses some; the assay was immunoSEQ multiplex PCR. This sample's table reports 100,000 to 150,000 clones. The source material was PBMCs. Receptors were obtained from a man between 18 and 29 years old in good health and CMV-seronegative.

The chain links TRBV2 to TRBJ1-2, with TRBD1 identical over 8 bases. Trimming took 8 bases from V and 6 from J; bases not matched to a gene: 11. The CDR3 length is 14 residues. The germline V gene encodes CDR1 SNHLY and CDR2 FYNNEI. Written as DNA, the CDR3 is TGTGCCAGCTCTCCTAGACAGGGGATCGATGGCTACACCTTC. As protein: CASSPRQGIDGYTF.

The J gene is TRBJ2-3, the V gene TRBV7-2, with 11 nucleotides matching TRBD2. The V gene's germline CDR1 is SGHTA and CDR2 FQGNSA. The V segment lost 1 base and the J segment 5 bases; nucleotides outside the gene matches: 8. The CDR3 sequence is 17 residues long. The CDR3 DNA reads as TGTGCCAGCAGCTTAGTAGCGGGAGGGCCGTTTGAAGATACGCAGTATTTT. Its translation is CASSLVAGGPFEDTQYF.

The gene calls are TRBV7-9 and TRBJ1-4; TRBD1 is a possible D gene (5 bases). Trimming removed 1 base from V and 8 bases from J, with 14 bases in between. The CDR3 loop spans 15 amino acids. Germline V lookup: CDR1 SEHNR, CDR2 FQNEAQ (reference sequence). Written as DNA, the CDR3 is TGTGCCAGCAGCTTAGGTGACAGTAGGGTGGAAAAACTGTTTTTT. Residues: CASSLGDSRVEKLFF.

The V call is TRBV6-1, the J call TRBJ1-1, with D perhaps matching TRBD1 (6 bases). Per germline, CDR1 MNHNS and CDR2 SASEGT. CDR3 length equals 13 residues. V was pared by 4 bases and J by 7 bases, with 13 bases between. The CDR3 DNA reads TGTGCCAGCAGTGTCCTCAGGGGTGATGAAGCTTTCTTT. Amino acids: CASSVLRGDEAFF.

The V and J genes are TRBV5-6 and TRBJ1-2; TRBD1 matches at 12 bases. Germline CDR1 and CDR2: SGHDT and YYEEEE. V lost 4 bases to trimming and J lost 4 bases; unmatched junction nucleotides: 8. There are 16 residues in the CDR3. The CDR3 region is CASSRDRGRRAYGYTF. CDR3 nucleotide sequence: TGTGCCAGCAGCCGGGACAGGGGGCGGAGGGCCTATGGCTACACCTTC.

V is TRBV30 and J is TRBJ1-5; D not certain. Trimming removed 0 bases at V and 2 bases at J, with 14 bases between. CDR1 and CDR2 (germline): GTSNPN, SVGIG (reference sequence). The CDR3 has 16 residues. CDR3: CAWSVRRGSGNQPQHF. Written as DNA, the CDR3 is TGTGCCTGGAGTGTACGACGGGGATCTGGCAATCAGCCCCAGCATTTT.

This chain connects TRBV30 to TRBJ1-2; 7 bases align to TRBD1. The CDR3 totals 12 residues. Germline loops: CDR1 GTSNPN, CDR2 SVGIG (reference sequence). J was trimmed by 11 bases and V by 4 bases; bases with no gene match: 10. CDR3 nucleotides: TGTGCCTGGACTACCACCGGGACAGATTACACCTTC. Its translation is CAWTTTGTDYTF.

The J gene is TRBJ1-1, the V gene TRBV4-1, with 9 bases identical to TRBD1. CDR1 and CDR2 from the germline V gene are MGHRA and YSYEKL. The CDR3 has 15 amino acids. Trimming cost V 3 bases and J 4 bases; bases outside gene matches: 6. CDR3 bases: TGCGCCAGCAGCCATAACCGACAGGGGGTCACTGAAGCTTTCTTT. This sequence encodes CASSHNRQGVTEAFF.

The V gene is TRBV30, the J gene TRBJ2-7, with D possibly TRBD2 on 6 matching bases. V lost 5 bases to trimming and J lost 2 bases, with 13 bases between them. Germline V gives CDR1 GTSNPN, CDR2 SVGIG (reference sequence). The CDR3 totals 13 residues. The CDR3 sequence: CAWERLAAYEQYF. CDR3 coding DNA: TGTGCCTGGGAACGGTTAGCGGCCTACGAGCAGTACTTC.

This chain joins TRBV6-6 and TRBJ1-5; D remains unclear. The CDR3 loop spans 13 amino acids. CDR1 is MNHNY, CDR2 SVGAGI, per germline (reference sequence). Trimming pared 4 bases from V and 3 bases from J, leaving 7 bases between. The CDR3 is CASSSQYNQPQHF. The CDR3, as DNA: TGTGCCAGCAGTTCCCAGTACAATCAGCCCCAGCATTTT.

This rearrangement joins TRBV7-6 to TRBJ1-1; D is ambiguous. The CDR3 is 14 residues long. The germline gives CDR1 SGHVS, CDR2 FNYEAQ. The V and J ends lost 7 bases and 0 bases respectively, with 12 bases between them. DNA of the CDR3: TGTGCCAGCACCCCGAACAGAGTGAACACTGAAGCTTTCTTT. Its protein is CASTPNRVNTEAFF.

The V call is TRBV27, the J call TRBJ2-7; D is undetermined. Germline V gene data show CDR1 as MNHEY and CDR2 as SMNVEV (reference sequence). The CDR3 extends over 15 amino acids. Trimming shortened V by 6 bases and J by 2 bases, and 17 bases separated the two germline ends. This CDR3 is CASSRSLGSTYEQYF. The CDR3 region has the DNA TGTGCCAGCAGCCGCAGTCTAGGCAGTACCTACGAGCAGTACTTC.

The rearrangement links TRBV29-1 to TRBJ1-4, with 7 nucleotides matching TRBD1. Trimming removed 7 bases from V and 4 bases from J; junction bases left unmatched: 6. Germline CDR1 and CDR2: SQVTM and ANQGSEA. CDR3 length equals 13 residues. DNA of the CDR3: TGCAGCGCCCGGGACAGTCTTAATGAAAAACTGTTTTTT. Its protein is CSARDSLNEKLFF.

The CDR3 DNA reads TGTGCCAGTAGTGAGGGAAGACGTAGACAGGGAGAAGAAAAACTGTTTTTT. It specifies CASSEGRRRQGEEKLFF. The chain is built from TRBV19 and TRBJ1-4, with 7 bases fitting TRBD1. Unmatched junction bases numbered 17, after V lost 5 bases and J lost 8 bases. The CDR3 has 17 amino acids. CDR1 is LNHDA and CDR2 is SQIVND in the germline V gene (reference sequence).

The chain recombines TRBV10-3 with TRBJ1-2; 8 bases line up with TRBD1. The ends lost 2 bases at V and 3 bases at J; junction bases unmatched: 11. The CDR3 covers 17 residues. CDR1 is ENHRY and CDR2 is SYGVKD in the germline V gene. CDR3 sequence: CAISEEGQGIRDYGYTF. CDR3 bases: TGTGCCATCAGTGAGGAAGGACAGGGTATTCGGGACTATGGCTACACCTTC.

The chain employs TRBV5-1 and TRBJ2-7; possibly TRBD2 for D (5 bases). The CDR3 runs 15 residues. The germline CDR1 and CDR2 sequences are SGHRS and YFSETQ. V lost 5 bases to trimming and J lost 1 base, with 16 bases between them. Here the CDR3 reads CASRFSSRGSYEQYF. In nucleotides, the CDR3 is TGCGCCAGCAGGTTTTCGAGTCGCGGGTCCTACGAGCAGTACTTC.

The rearrangement uses TRBV30 and TRBJ2-5, with TRBD2 matching over 9 bases. The J segment lost 11 bases and the V segment lost 2 bases, leaving 15 bases of the junction unmatched. Germline assignment: CDR1 GTSNPN and CDR2 SVGIG (reference sequence). The CDR3 loop spans 15 amino acids. The CDR3 loop is CAWSKGSSGAGWQYF. CDR3 in DNA: TGTGCCTGGAGTAAAGGGTCTAGCGGGGCAGGGTGGCAGTACTTC.

The chain joins TRBV5-6 to TRBJ2-5; 14 bases map to TRBD2. CDR3 length: 16 residues. Trimming cost V 5 bases and J 4 bases; bases outside gene matches: 7. The germline V gene has CDR1 SGHDT and CDR2 YYEEEE. CDR3: CASRTSGRAVGETQYF. The DNA for the CDR3 is TGTGCCAGCAGGACTAGCGGGAGGGCCGTCGGAGAGACCCAGTACTTC.

The rearrangement uses TRBV5-1 and TRBJ1-4; possible D gene TRBD1, 6 bases. Germline lookup yields CDR1 SGHRS and CDR2 YFSETQ. This CDR3 region has 15 residues. The V end was cut by 3 bases, the J end by 7 bases, with 16 bases between. The CDR3 DNA reads TGCGCCAGCAGCTCCCAACAGGGCATGGGTGAAAAACTGTTTTTT. Its protein product is CASSSQQGMGEKLFF.

The chain employs TRBV29-1 and TRBJ2-5, with 7 bases that match TRBD2. The end of the DNA is better explained by TRBJ2-7, so the J call may be wrong. The CDR3 length is 14 residues. The germline gives CDR1 SQVTM, CDR2 ANQGSEA. DNA of the CDR3: TGCAGCCCCAGAAGCCGGGACTACGAATACGAGCAGTACTTC. The encoded protein is CSPRSRDYEYEQYF.

This chain connects TRBV5-6 to TRBJ2-1, with D perhaps matching TRBD1 (6 bases). Trimming took 4 bases from V and 2 from J, leaving 13 bases between them. Germline-derived CDR1 and CDR2 are SGHDT and YYEEEE. The CDR3 runs 15 residues. The CDR3 coding sequence is TGTGCCAGCAGCCTCGACAGGACCACCTACAATGAGCAGTTCTTC. Translating it yields CASSLDRTTYNEQFF.

The DNA for the CDR3 is TGTGCCAGCAGTATGACAGGTCTTAACACTGAAGCTTTCTTT. This sequence encodes CASSMTGLNTEAFF. The V and J genes are TRBV6-5 and TRBJ1-1, with D possibly matching TRBD1 (6 bases). Germline V lookup: CDR1 MNHEY, CDR2 SVGAGI. The length of the CDR3 is 14 residues. Between the trimmed V and J ends, which lost 5 bases and 2 bases, there was a span of 12 bases.

The chain uses TRBV27 and TRBJ2-7, with 11 bases that match TRBD2. CDR1 is MNHEY, CDR2 SMNVEV, per germline (reference sequence). J lost 0 bases, V lost 5 bases, and 0 bases had no gene match. CDR3 size: 14 residues. The CDR3 reads CASSGLAGSYEQYF. The CDR3 DNA follows: TGTGCCAGCAGTGGACTAGCGGGCTCCTACGAGCAGTACTTC.

The chain employs TRBV7-9 and TRBJ1-1, with a tentative D call TRBD1 (5 bases). CDR1 and CDR2 (germline): SEHNR, FQNEAQ (reference sequence). The length of the CDR3 is 13 residues. The V gene lost 5 bases and the J gene lost 5 bases, with 12 bases spanning the gap. CDR3 amino acids: CASSPSRTTEAFF. CDR3 bases: TGTGCCAGCAGCCCGAGTCGGACAACTGAAGCTTTCTTT.

The chain has TRBV10-1 and TRBJ2-1, with D maybe TRBD1 (6 bases). Germline V gene data show CDR1 as WNHNN and CDR2 as SYGVQD (reference sequence). The CDR3 runs 14 residues. V was clipped by 4 bases and J by 1 base, with 8 bases between them. The CDR3 DNA is TGCGCCAGCAGTGCCGGGACATCCTACAATGAGCAGTTCTTC. This encodes CASSAGTSYNEQFF.